This entry lists 26 T cell receptor beta chains sequenced from one sample in a study of blood T cell repertoires in COVID-19. Clones were read by immunoSEQ multiplex PCR, and TCRdb kept only the in-frame ones, dropping some. The table includes 66,000 or so clones, just under 80% detected once. The sample comprised peripheral blood. The receptor set was obtained from a human donor in a cohort sampled during active COVID-19.

CDR3 amino acids: CASSFLQGWEQYF. The CDR3 DNA sequence: TGTGCCAGCAGCTTCCTACAGGGTTGGGAGCAGTACTTC. The chain recombines TRBV5-4 with TRBJ2-7, with D maybe TRBD1 (6 bases). The CDR3 covers 13 residues. Per the germline V gene, CDR1 is SGHNT and CDR2 is YYREEE (reference sequence). Trimming left V 2 bases short and J 7 bases short, with 13 bases between.

Only a few counts were recorded for this clone. The J gene is TRBJ1-5, the V gene TRBV9, with TRBD1 matching 8 bases. CDR1 is SGDLS and CDR2 is YYNGEE in the germline V gene. This CDR3 contains 14 residues. V shed 3 bases, J shed 3 bases, and the junction held 2 bases outside the gene matches. The CDR3 coding sequence is TGTGCCAGCAGCGCAGGGGGCAACAATCAGCCCCAGCATTTT. Protein sequence: CASSAGGNNQPQHF.

This clone came up a few times. V is TRBV3-1 (or the pseudogene TRBV3-2) and J is TRBJ1-1, with D hard to call. V was trimmed by 1 base and J by 2 bases, leaving 5 bases between them. CDR3 size: 13 residues. CDR1 and CDR2 (germline): LGHDT, YNNKEL (reference sequence). The CDR3 bases are TGTGCCAGCAGCCAAGGCCTAAACACTGAAGCTTTCTTT. It specifies CASSQGLNTEAFF.

V usage is TRBV30 and J usage is TRBJ1-6, with 7 bases identical to TRBD1. In germline, CDR1 is GTSNPN, CDR2 SVGIG (reference sequence). J was trimmed by 8 bases and V by 1 base; bases with no gene match: 2. This CDR3 has 13 amino acids. The CDR3 loop reads CAWSGQGYSPLHF. The CDR3 bases are TGTGCCTGGAGTGGACAGGGTTATTCACCCCTCCACTTT.

The chain is built from TRBV6-2 or TRBV6-3 and TRBJ2-1, with TRBD2 matching over 10 bases. The V gene end was trimmed by 4 bases and the J gene end by 4 bases; junction bases not matched to a gene: 10. Germline CDR1 MNHEY, CDR2 SVGEGT. The length of the CDR3 is 17 residues. DNA for the CDR3: TGTGCCAGCAGTTCGGGGAGCGGGAGGGCCAAATACAATGAGCAGTTCTTC. It translates to CASSSGSGRAKYNEQFF.

The CDR3 sequence is CASSLKQEIGNTIYF. CDR3 coding DNA: TGCGCCAGCAGCCTAAAACAGGAAATTGGAAACACCATATATTTT. This sequence joins TRBV4-3 and TRBJ1-3, with TRBD1 as a possible D gene (5 bases). The CDR3 runs 15 residues. V lost 4 bases and J 3 bases, leaving 13 bases between the germline ends. CDR1 is LGHNA, CDR2 YSLEER, per germline.

CDR3 protein: CASSPQISYRGPSGNTIYF. Here the CDR3 DNA reads TGTGCCAGCAGCCCCCAGATTTCCTACAGGGGACCCTCTGGAAACACCATATATTTT. The chain uses TRBV14 and TRBJ1-3; 7 bases match TRBD1. This CDR3 is built from 19 residues. V lost 4 bases to trimming and J lost 0 bases; unmatched junction nucleotides: 15. CDR1 is SGHDN, CDR2 FVKESK, per germline.

The chain joins TRBV14 to TRBJ2-2; no clear D. This CDR3 has 13 residues. Trimming left V 4 bases short and J 6 bases short, with 9 bases between. Germline V gene sequence: CDR1 SGHDN, CDR2 FVKESK. In DNA, the CDR3 is TGTGCCAGCAGCCTCTCTTTCCCCGGGGAGCTGTTTTTT. Protein sequence: CASSLSFPGELFF.

The V gene is TRBV6-5, the J gene TRBJ1-5; 7 bases map to TRBD1. V was pared by 7 bases and J by 3 bases, with 6 bases of the junction left unmatched. The germline gives CDR1 MNHEY, CDR2 SVGAGI. This CDR3 region has 14 residues. This CDR3 reads CASNRGSNNQPQHF. Written as DNA, the CDR3 is TGTGCCAGCAACAGGGGTAGTAACAATCAGCCCCAGCATTTT.

V gene TRBV28 combines with J gene TRBJ1-4; TRBD1 aligns across 11 bases. With V trimmed by 6 bases and J by 2 bases, 11 bases remained unmatched. Germline V CDR1 and CDR2: MDHEN, SYDVKM. The CDR3 totals 18 residues. CDR3 sequence (DNA): TGTGCCAGCAGCGGGCCGGGACAGGGGGGGCCCACTAATGAAAAACTGTTTTTT. Translation: CASSGPGQGGPTNEKLFF.

The V and J genes are TRBV7-2 and TRBJ2-1, with 9 bases fitting TRBD2. The CDR3 extends over 15 amino acids. Germline assignment: CDR1 SGHTA and CDR2 FQGNSA. J gave up 7 bases and V 5 bases, and 9 bases lay outside the gene matches. The CDR3 reads CASSRIAGVWNEQFF. CDR3 coding DNA: TGTGCCAGCAGCAGAATAGCGGGAGTTTGGAATGAGCAGTTCTTC.

The genes are TRBV5-1 and TRBJ2-7, with 10 bases identical to TRBD1. Germline values: CDR1 SGHRS, CDR2 YFSETQ. The CDR3 has 13 amino acids. V was clipped by 3 bases and J by 6 bases; unmatched bases: 3. The CDR3 bases are TGCGCCAGCAGCTCCGGGACAGGGGTCGAGCAGTACTTC. It encodes CASSSGTGVEQYF.

This chain connects TRBV5-3 to TRBJ2-7; possibly TRBD1 for D (5 bases). TRBV5-3 is placed among ORFs of uncertain function. V lost 0 bases and J lost 5, with 12 bases in between. This CDR3 has 14 amino acids. The CDR3 DNA reads TGTGCCAGAAGCTTGGGAGCAGGGTTGGACGAGCAGTACTTC. Translating gives CARSLGAGLDEQYF.

This clone was found a few times. The V and J genes are TRBV30 and TRBJ2-2; TRBD1 matches 11 bases. V trimming: 2 bases; J trimming: 4 bases; junction bases outside the gene matches: 9. Germline V gives CDR1 GTSNPN, CDR2 SVGIG (reference sequence). The CDR3 consists of 17 residues. CDR3 nucleotide sequence: TGTGCCTGGAGTCCTGATGTTGGGACAGGGGGCACCGGGGAGCTGTTTTTT. Translating gives CAWSPDVGTGGTGELFF.

This clone was detected a few times. The chain has TRBV10-3 and TRBJ2-7; no clear D gene. CDR1 is ENHRY and CDR2 is SYGVKD in the germline V gene. The CDR3 runs to 13 residues. The V and J ends lost 8 bases and 2 bases respectively, with 13 bases between them. As DNA, the CDR3 is TGTGCCATCGGGCAGGCGTCGGCCTACGAGCAGTACTTC. Amino acids: CAIGQASAYEQYF.

The gene calls are TRBV7-9 and TRBJ2-5; D unresolved. From germline, CDR1 is SEHNR and CDR2 FQNEAQ (reference sequence). The CDR3 runs to 14 residues. V lost 2 bases and J 6 bases, leaving 13 bases between the germline ends. This CDR3 is CASSLLARNKTQYF. CDR3 DNA sequence: TGTGCCAGCAGCTTATTGGCTAGAAATAAGACCCAGTACTTC. Drawing the rest from reference TRBV7-9 and TRBJ2-5, the complete variable domain is DTGVSQNPRHKITKRGQNVTFRCDPISEHNRLYWYRQTLGQGPEFLTYFQNEAQLEKSRLLSDRFSAERPKGSFSTLEIQRTEQGDSAMYLCASSLLARNKTQYFGPGTRLLVL.

V usage is TRBV19 and J usage is TRBJ1-5; 8 bases are shared with TRBD1. Germline assignment: CDR1 LNHDA and CDR2 SQIVND (reference sequence). Trimming removed 9 bases from V and 4 bases from J; junction bases left unmatched: 11. The CDR3 is 15 residues long. In DNA, the CDR3 is TGTGCCAGCAAAGCGTTGGACAGGGAGAATCAGCCCCAGCATTTT. This gives the protein CASKALDRENQPQHF. Drawing the rest from reference TRBV19 and TRBJ1-5, the complete variable domain is DGGITQSPKYLFRKEGQNVTLSCEQNLNHDAMYWYRQDPGQGLRLIYYSQIVNDFQKGDIAEGYSVSREKKESFPLTVTSAQKNPTAFYLCASKALDRENQPQHFGDGTRLSIL.

The chain carries TRBV25-1 and TRBJ2-5; 7 bases fit TRBD2. Trimming cost V 0 bases and J 5 bases; bases outside gene matches: 9. Germline V CDR1 and CDR2: MGHDK, SYGVNS. The CDR3 is made up of 16 amino acids. CDR3 sequence: CASSEYGGGLGETQYF. The CDR3 DNA reads TGTGCCAGCAGTGAATATGGGGGAGGGTTGGGGGAGACCCAGTACTTC.

The chain recombines TRBV10-3 with TRBJ1-1; D is perhaps TRBD1 (6 bases). Trimming cost V 8 bases and J 2 bases, with 15 bases left between them. CDR1 ENHRY and CDR2 SYGVKD come from the germline V gene. The CDR3 length is 14 residues. This CDR3 reads CAIRGAGINTEAFF. In DNA form, the CDR3 reads TGTGCCATCCGGGGGGCCGGCATAAACACTGAAGCTTTCTTT.

This clone turned up a few times. V and J are TRBV27 and TRBJ1-4; maybe TRBD1 (5 bases). CDR1 MNHEY and CDR2 SMNVEV come from the germline V gene (reference sequence). The CDR3 is 14 amino acids. Trimming removed 6 bases from V and 7 bases from J, with 15 bases in between. The CDR3 protein is CASSPQGFSEKLFF. CDR3 coding DNA: TGTGCCAGCAGCCCCCAGGGTTTTAGTGAAAAACTGTTTTTT.

The rearrangement links TRBV18 to TRBJ1-2; D might be TRBD1 (6 bases). The V end lost 1 base, the J end lost 4 bases, and 13 bases lay between the germline ends. The germline gives CDR1 KGHSH, CDR2 LQKENI. The CDR3 has 15 residues. CDR3: CASSPRAGAVYGYTF. The CDR3 DNA is TGTGCCAGCTCACCACGGGCAGGGGCGGTCTATGGCTACACCTTC.

The chain is built from TRBV27 and TRBJ2-6; D uncertain. V was clipped by 0 bases and J by 0 bases, with 9 bases between them. The CDR3 spans 17 residues. Germline values: CDR1 MNHEY, CDR2 SMNVEV (reference sequence). DNA of the CDR3: TGTGCCAGCAGTTTATCGCGGTCAGTCTCTGGGGCCAACGTCCTGACTTTC. As protein: CASSLSRSVSGANVLTF.

The chain is built from TRBV5-1 and TRBJ2-1; 11 bases align to TRBD2. This CDR3 has 18 residues. V was clipped by 1 base and J by 6 bases; unmatched bases: 12. The germline V gene has CDR1 SGHRS and CDR2 YFSETQ. The CDR3 loop is CASSLLASGRRTINEQFF. For the CDR3, the DNA is TGCGCCAGCAGCTTGCTCGCTAGCGGGAGGAGAACTATCAATGAGCAGTTCTTC.

This clone was seen only a few times. This chain links TRBV27 with TRBJ2-3; a possible D gene is TRBD1 (5 bases). The germline gives CDR1 MNHEY, CDR2 SMNVEV (reference sequence). V lost 4 bases and J lost 2, with 7 bases in between. The CDR3 is 13 residues long. CDR3 bases: TGTGCCAGCAGTTCAGGGAACACAGATACGCAGTATTTT. Amino acids: CASSSGNTDTQYF.

The CDR3 region has the DNA TGTGCCAGCAGCTCCCTGACAGGAACTGAAGCTTTCTTT. The encoded protein is CASSSLTGTEAFF. The chain uses TRBV11-3 and TRBJ1-1; D perhaps matches TRBD1 (6 bases). The V gene's germline CDR1 is SGHNT and CDR2 YENEEA. V was trimmed by 4 bases and J by 5 bases, leaving 11 bases between them. This CDR3 contains 13 residues. Looking up the rest from reference TRBV11-3 and TRBJ1-1 gives the full variable domain: EAGVVQSPRYKIIEKKQPVAFWCNPISGHNTLYWYLQNLGQGPELLIRYENEEAVDDSQLPKDRFSAERLKGVDSTLKIQPAELGDSAVYLCASSSLTGTEAFFGQGTRLTVV.

This clone is a singleton in its sample. The rearrangement joins TRBV2 to TRBJ1-4, with a possible D match to TRBD1 (5 bases). Germline V gene data show CDR1 as SNHLY and CDR2 as FYNNEI. The CDR3 runs 13 residues. V shed 1 base and J shed 8 bases, with 8 bases lying between them. CDR3: CASSEVRGEKLFF. The CDR3 DNA is TGTGCCAGCAGTGAAGTCCGGGGGGAAAAACTGTTTTTT. Using reference TRBV2 and TRBJ1-4 for the parts outside the CDR3, the full variable domain is EPEVTQTPSHQVTQMGQEVILRCVPISNHLYFYWYRQILGQKVEFLVSFYNNEISEKSEIFDDQFSVERPDGSNFTLKIRSTKLEDSAMYFCASSEVRGEKLFFGSGTQLSVL.